A single sample is the source of the 15 T cell receptor beta chains below, sequenced in a study of shared clonotypes between healthy human individuals. Naive CD8 cells were CD45RO-negative, positively selected for CCR7, excluding terminally differentiated effector memory CD45RA+ cells. Sequenced by immunoSEQ multiplex PCR; TCRdb stores in-frame clones only, minus some. The data contain some 2.1 million clones, around 95% of them singletons. What was sequenced was naive CD8+ T cells from PBMCs. These receptors were taken from a man between 18 and 29 years old in good health. Some clones in this sample may be carry-over from other donors' samples.

This clone was seen only once. J is TRBJ1-1 and V is TRBV4-1; D remains unclear. CDR3 length equals 13 residues. Germline values: CDR1 MGHRA, CDR2 YSYEKL. Trimming cost V 2 bases and J 6 bases, with 10 bases left between them. CDR3 in DNA: TGCGCCAGCAGCCAAATCGGGGTTGCTGAAGCTTTCTTT. Residues: CASSQIGVAEAFF.

The chain joins TRBV5-1 to TRBJ1-2; a possible D gene is TRBD1 (5 bases). Trimming stripped 1 base from V and 7 bases from J, with 20 bases between. Germline V gene data show CDR1 as SGHRS and CDR2 as YFSETQ. There are 16 residues in the CDR3. In DNA form, the CDR3 reads TGCGCCAGCAGCTTGTCTCGGGCAGGGAAAGTCTTTGGCTACACCTTC. It specifies CASSLSRAGKVFGYTF. The complete variable domain, with remaining parts taken from reference TRBV5-1 and TRBJ1-2, reads KAGVTQTPRYLIKTRGQQVTLSCSPISGHRSVSWYQQTPGQGLQFLFEYFSETQRNKGNFPGRFSGRQFSNSRSEMNVSTLELGDSALYLCASSLSRAGKVFGYTFGSGTRLTVV.

Points on this clone: The sample carries other DNA sequences with the same CDR3. As DNA, the CDR3 is TGTGCCATCAGTGAGGGCGGGGACGAGCAGTACTTC. Amino acids: CAISEGGDEQYF. The chain recombines TRBV10-3 with TRBJ2-7; weak D call: TRBD2 (6 bases). Trimming removed 2 bases at V and 5 bases at J, with 7 bases between. In germline, CDR1 is ENHRY, CDR2 SYGVKD. The CDR3 is 12 amino acids.

The V and J genes are TRBV29-1 and TRBJ2-7; D remains ambiguous. CDR1 and CDR2 from the germline V gene are SQVTM and ANQGSEA. The CDR3 is 10 amino acids. V was trimmed by 6 bases and J by 6 bases, leaving 9 bases between them. CDR3 DNA sequence: TGCAGCGTGGGTGGGGTCGAGCAGTACTTC. Amino acid sequence: CSVGGVEQYF.

The chain joins TRBV11-2 to TRBJ2-5; possibly TRBD1 or TRBD2 for D (6 bases each). The CDR3 loop spans 15 amino acids. V gave up 5 bases and J gave up 1 base, with 14 bases separating them. Per the germline V gene, CDR1 is SGHAT and CDR2 is FQNNGV. The CDR3 sequence: CASSRTGASQETQYF. The CDR3 DNA sequence: TGTGCCAGCAGCCGAACGGGGGCCAGCCAAGAGACCCAGTACTTC.

V gene TRBV7-9 combines with J gene TRBJ2-6; D perhaps matches TRBD1 (6 bases). There are 19 residues in the CDR3. In germline, CDR1 is SEHNR, CDR2 FQNEAQ (reference sequence). V was trimmed by 5 bases and J by 2 bases, leaving 22 bases between them. The CDR3 sequence: CASSIKLKGDRPGANVLTF. The CDR3 DNA reads TGTGCCAGCAGCATCAAACTTAAAGGCGACAGGCCTGGGGCCAACGTCCTGACTTTC.

The chain couples TRBV15 to TRBJ1-2; D uncertain. This CDR3 contains 12 residues. Trimming left V 0 bases short and J 7 bases short, with 6 bases between. CDR1 is LNHNV, CDR2 YYDKDF, per germline (reference sequence). The CDR3 coding sequence is TGTGCCACCAGCAGAGAAGGGCGTGGCTACACCTTC. This codes for CATSREGRGYTF.

This sequence joins TRBV5-6 and TRBJ1-5; possibly TRBD1 for D (5 bases). With 1 base removed from V and 7 bases from J, the gap between germline ends came to 15 bases. This CDR3 spans 15 amino acids. Germline V lookup: CDR1 SGHDT, CDR2 YYEEEE. In DNA, the CDR3 is TGTGCCAGCAGCTTGAGTCGGCAGGGAAGGCAGCCCCAGCATTTT. This encodes CASSLSRQGRQPQHF. The full variable domain, rest sourced from reference TRBV5-6 and TRBJ1-5, is DAGVTQSPTHLIKTRGQQVTLRCSPKSGHDTVSWYQQALGQGPQFIFQYYEEEERQRGNFPDRFSGHQFPNYSSELNVNALLLGDSALYLCASSLSRQGRQPQHFGDGTRLSIL.

The chain carries TRBV4-1 and TRBJ2-7; possible D gene TRBD1, 6 bases. This CDR3 contains 13 residues. The ends were cut back, 2 bases at V and 2 bases at J, with 7 bases in the middle. Germline CDR1 is MGHRA and CDR2 is YSYEKL. CDR3 sequence (DNA): TGCGCCAGCAGCCAATGGACAGCCTACGAGCAGTACTTC. Protein: CASSQWTAYEQYF.

The V call is TRBV5-8, the J call TRBJ2-2; D unclear. The germline V and J ends were trimmed by 6 bases and 7 bases, with 16 bases remaining between them. Germline CDR1 and CDR2: SGHTS and YDEGEE. This CDR3 region has 14 residues. CDR3 loop: CASTSSYRGGELFF. The CDR3 DNA follows: TGTGCCAGCACCTCCTCCTATCGAGGCGGGGAGCTGTTTTTT. The full variable domain, its missing parts supplied by reference TRBV5-8 and TRBJ2-2, is EAGVTQSPTHLIKTRGQQATLRCSPISGHTSVYWYQQALGLGLQFLLWYDEGEERNRGNFPPRFSGRQFPNYSSELNVNALELEDSALYLCASTSSYRGGELFFGEGSRLTVL.

V is TRBV7-9 and J is TRBJ2-7, with D possibly TRBD2 on 6 matching bases. Trimming pared 1 base from V and 3 bases from J, leaving 13 bases between. Germline CDR1 reads SEHNR; CDR2 reads FQNEAQ (reference sequence). This CDR3 has 15 amino acids. The CDR3 region has the DNA TGTGCCAGCAGCTTAGGGGCAGGGAGGCTCTACGAGCAGTACTTC. Its translation is CASSLGAGRLYEQYF. The full variable domain, rest sourced from reference TRBV7-9 and TRBJ2-7, is DTGVSQNPRHKITKRGQNVTFRCDPISEHNRLYWYRQTLGQGPEFLTYFQNEAQLEKSRLLSDRFSAERPKGSFSTLEIQRTEQGDSAMYLCASSLGAGRLYEQYFGPGTRLTVT.

V usage is TRBV28 and J usage is TRBJ2-5; possibly TRBD2 for D (6 bases). Germline CDR1 MDHEN, CDR2 SYDVKM. The V end lost 1 base, the J end lost 1 base, and 13 bases lay between the germline ends. This CDR3 contains 16 residues. The CDR3 here is CASSLSPAGPQETQYF. The CDR3 bases are TGTGCCAGCAGTTTATCCCCGGCGGGGCCCCAAGAGACCCAGTACTTC. Full variable domain (rest looked up from reference TRBV28 and TRBJ2-5): DVKVTQSSRYLVKRTGEKVFLECVQDMDHENMFWYRQDPGLGLRLIYFSYDVKMKEKGDIPEGYSVSREKKERFSLILESASTNQTSMYLCASSLSPAGPQETQYFGPGTRLLVL.

This rearrangement joins TRBV7-9 to TRBJ2-5; D gene uncertain. Looked up from germline, CDR1 is SEHNR and CDR2 is FQNEAQ (reference sequence). The V end lost 5 bases, the J end lost 3 bases, and 1 base lay between the germline ends. The CDR3 runs to 10 residues. CDR3 in DNA: TGTGCCAGCAGCGAAGAGACCCAGTACTTC. Translation: CASSEETQYF.

V is TRBV6-6 and J is TRBJ2-2; 9 nucleotides agree with TRBD1. Unmatched junction bases numbered 2, after V lost 0 bases and J lost 3 bases. The CDR3 covers 16 residues. The germline gives CDR1 MNHNY, CDR2 SVGAGI (reference sequence). The DNA of the CDR3 is TGTGCCAGCAGTTACTCTAGGACAGGGGACACCGGGGAGCTGTTTTTT. Its protein is CASSYSRTGDTGELFF.

This clone was seen only a few times. The rearrangement joins TRBV29-1 to TRBJ1-2; 8 positions match TRBD1. The CDR3 totals 12 residues. Germline V gene lookup returns CDR1 SQVTM and CDR2 ANQGSEA. V lost 6 bases and J lost 6; bases outside the gene matches: 6. CDR3 residues: CSVRQGSNGYTF. The CDR3 nucleotides read TGCAGCGTAAGACAGGGGTCTAATGGCTACACCTTC.